This TCR beta chain was documented in a study of shared clonotypes between healthy human individuals. As for the study in general: The donor group consisted of two women and three men, aged 18 to 49.

General study results and limits: Generation probability values for non-shared clonotypes were lower than those for clonotypes shared by all four donors. With few donors, the genetic and exposure-history diversity represented was limited.

Measured with immunoSEQ multiplex PCR; TCRdb has only the in-frame clones, and not every one. The sample lists about 670,000 clones; about two thirds were seen once. Trimming removed 3 bases at V and 2 bases at J, with 12 bases between. The germline gives CDR1 SGHKS, CDR2 YYEKEE (reference sequence). The CDR3 runs 14 residues. Turning to this clone: Its cognate antigen is unknown.

Within Nashville, Tennessee resided all donors, each a Caucasian adult. Sequenced sample: memory CD4+ T cells sorted from blood. Subset here: CD45RA-negative fraction. The receptor comes from a woman aged 30 to 39 in good health. The J gene is TRBJ2-7, the V gene TRBV5-5; maybe TRBD1 (7 bases). The CDR3: CASSSGGQPYEQYF. The CDR3 DNA reads as TGTGCCAGCAGCTCAGGGGGGCAACCCTACGAGCAGTACTTC. Variable domain in full (rest from reference TRBV5-5 and TRBJ2-7): DAGVTQSPTHLIKTRGQQVTLRCSPISGHKSVSWYQQVLGQGPQFIFQYYEKEERGRGNFPDRFSARQFPNYSSELNVNALLLGDSALYLCASSSGGQPYEQYFGPGTRLTVT.